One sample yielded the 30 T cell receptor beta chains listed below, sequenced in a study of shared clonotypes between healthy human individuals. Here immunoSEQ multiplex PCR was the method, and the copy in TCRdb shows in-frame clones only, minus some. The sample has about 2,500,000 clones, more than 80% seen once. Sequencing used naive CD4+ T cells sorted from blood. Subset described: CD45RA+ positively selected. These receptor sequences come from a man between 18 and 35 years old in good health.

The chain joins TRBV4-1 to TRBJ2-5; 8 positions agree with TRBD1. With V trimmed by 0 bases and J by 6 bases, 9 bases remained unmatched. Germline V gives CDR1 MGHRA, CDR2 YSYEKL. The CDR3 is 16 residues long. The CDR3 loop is CASSQDLDRVGKTQYF. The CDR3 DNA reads TGCGCCAGCAGCCAAGATCTGGACAGGGTCGGAAAGACCCAGTACTTC.

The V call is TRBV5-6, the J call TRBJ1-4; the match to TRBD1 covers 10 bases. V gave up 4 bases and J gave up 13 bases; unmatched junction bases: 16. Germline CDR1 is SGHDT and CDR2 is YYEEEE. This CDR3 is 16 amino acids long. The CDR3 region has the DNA TGTGCCAGCAGCCTCGCCTTGGGACAGGGGCTTGGTAGACTGTTTTTT. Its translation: CASSLALGQGLGRLFF.

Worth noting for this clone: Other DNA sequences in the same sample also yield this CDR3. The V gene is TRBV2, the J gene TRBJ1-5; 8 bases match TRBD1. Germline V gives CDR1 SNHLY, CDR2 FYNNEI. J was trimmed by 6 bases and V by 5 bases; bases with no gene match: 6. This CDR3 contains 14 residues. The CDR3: CASSPQGAGQPQHF. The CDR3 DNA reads TGTGCCAGCAGTCCTCAGGGGGCGGGTCAGCCCCAGCATTTT.

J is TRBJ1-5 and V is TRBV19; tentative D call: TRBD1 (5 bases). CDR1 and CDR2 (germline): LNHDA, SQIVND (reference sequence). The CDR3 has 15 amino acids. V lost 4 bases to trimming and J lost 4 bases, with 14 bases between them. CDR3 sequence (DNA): TGTGCCAGTAGTAGGGGGGAGGGTTGGAATCAGCCCCAGCATTTT. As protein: CASSRGEGWNQPQHF.

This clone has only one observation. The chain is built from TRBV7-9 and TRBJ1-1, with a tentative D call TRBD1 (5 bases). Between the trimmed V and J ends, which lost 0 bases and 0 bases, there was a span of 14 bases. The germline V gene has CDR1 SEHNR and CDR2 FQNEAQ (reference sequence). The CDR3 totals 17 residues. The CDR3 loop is CASSLALGKGMNTEAFF. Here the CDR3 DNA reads TGTGCCAGCAGCTTAGCTTTGGGCAAGGGGATGAACACTGAAGCTTTCTTT.

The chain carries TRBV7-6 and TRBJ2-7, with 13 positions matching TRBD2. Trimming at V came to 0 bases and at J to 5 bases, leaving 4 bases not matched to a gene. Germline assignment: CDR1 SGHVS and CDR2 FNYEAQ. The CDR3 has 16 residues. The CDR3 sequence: CASSLAQGLAGHEQYF. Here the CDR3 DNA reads TGTGCCAGCAGCTTAGCGCAGGGACTAGCGGGACACGAGCAGTACTTC.

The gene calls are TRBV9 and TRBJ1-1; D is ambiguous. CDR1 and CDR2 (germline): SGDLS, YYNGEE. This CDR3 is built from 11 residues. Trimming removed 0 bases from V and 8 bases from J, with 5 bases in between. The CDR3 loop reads CASSVESEAFF. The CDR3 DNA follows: TGTGCCAGCAGCGTAGAATCCGAAGCTTTCTTT.

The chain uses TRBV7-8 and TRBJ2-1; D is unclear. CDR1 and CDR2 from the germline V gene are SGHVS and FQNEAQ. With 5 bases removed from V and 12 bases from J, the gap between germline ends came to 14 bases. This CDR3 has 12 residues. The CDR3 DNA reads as TGTGCCAGCAGCGATCCAGCTAAGGGGCAGTTCTTC. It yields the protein CASSDPAKGQFF. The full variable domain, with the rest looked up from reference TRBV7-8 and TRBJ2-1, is GAGVSQSPRYKVAKRGQDVALRCDPISGHVSLFWYQQALGQGPEFLTYFQNEAQLDKSGLPSDRFFAERPEGSVSTLKIQRTQQEDSAVYLCASSDPAKGQFFGPGTRLTVL.

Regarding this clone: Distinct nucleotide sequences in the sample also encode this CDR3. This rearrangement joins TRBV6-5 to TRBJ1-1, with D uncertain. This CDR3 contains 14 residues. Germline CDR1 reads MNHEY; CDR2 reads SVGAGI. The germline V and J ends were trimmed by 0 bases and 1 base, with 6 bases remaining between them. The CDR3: CASSYSKRNTEAFF. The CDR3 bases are TGTGCCAGCAGTTACTCAAAGCGGAACACTGAAGCTTTCTTT.

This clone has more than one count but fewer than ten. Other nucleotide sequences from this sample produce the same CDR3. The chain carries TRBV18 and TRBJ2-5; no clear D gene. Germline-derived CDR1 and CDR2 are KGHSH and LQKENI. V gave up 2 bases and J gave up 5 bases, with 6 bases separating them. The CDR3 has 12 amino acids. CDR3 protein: CASSPRTETQYF. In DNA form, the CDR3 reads TGTGCCAGCTCACCAAGGACCGAGACCCAGTACTTC. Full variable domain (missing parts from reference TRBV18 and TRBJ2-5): NAGVMQNPRHLVRRRGQEARLRCSPMKGHSHVYWYRQLPEEGLKFMVYLQKENIIDESGMPKERFSAEFPKEGPSILRIQQVVRGDSAAYFCASSPRTETQYFGPGTRLLVL.

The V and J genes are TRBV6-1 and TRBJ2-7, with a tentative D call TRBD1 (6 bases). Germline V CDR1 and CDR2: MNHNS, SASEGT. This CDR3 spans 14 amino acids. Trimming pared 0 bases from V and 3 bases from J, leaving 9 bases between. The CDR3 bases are TGTGCCAGCAGTGAAGCGGAGGACAGCTACGAGCAGTACTTC. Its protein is CASSEAEDSYEQYF.

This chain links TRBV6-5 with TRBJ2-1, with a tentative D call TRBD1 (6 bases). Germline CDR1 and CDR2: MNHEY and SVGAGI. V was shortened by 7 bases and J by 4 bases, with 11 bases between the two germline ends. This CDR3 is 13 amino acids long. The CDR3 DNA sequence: TGTGCCAGCAACACCGGACAGTACAATGAGCAGTTCTTC. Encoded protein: CASNTGQYNEQFF.

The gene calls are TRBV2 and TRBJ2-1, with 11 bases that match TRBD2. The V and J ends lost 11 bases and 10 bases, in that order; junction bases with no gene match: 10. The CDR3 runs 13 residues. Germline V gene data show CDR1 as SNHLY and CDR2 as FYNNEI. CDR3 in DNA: TGTGCCGGAGCCGGGACTAGCGGATGGGAGCAGTTCTTC. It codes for CAGAGTSGWEQFF.

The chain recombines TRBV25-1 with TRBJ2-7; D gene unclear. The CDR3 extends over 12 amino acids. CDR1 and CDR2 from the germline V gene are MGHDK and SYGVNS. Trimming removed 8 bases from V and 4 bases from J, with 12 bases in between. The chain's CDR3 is CASPIAWYEQYF. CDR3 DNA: TGTGCCAGCCCGATCGCGTGGTACGAGCAGTACTTC.

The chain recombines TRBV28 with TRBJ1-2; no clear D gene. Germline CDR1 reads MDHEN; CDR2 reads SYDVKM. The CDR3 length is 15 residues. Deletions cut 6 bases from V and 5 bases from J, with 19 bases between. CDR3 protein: CASSDSAGFGYGYTF. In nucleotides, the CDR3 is TGTGCCAGCAGCGATTCGGCAGGCTTTGGGTATGGCTACACCTTC.

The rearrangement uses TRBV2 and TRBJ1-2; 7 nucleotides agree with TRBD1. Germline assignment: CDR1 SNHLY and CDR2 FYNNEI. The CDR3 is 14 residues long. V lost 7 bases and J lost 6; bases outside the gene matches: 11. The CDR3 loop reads CASTPDQGVNGYTF. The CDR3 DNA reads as TGTGCCAGCACCCCTGATCAGGGGGTGAATGGCTACACCTTC.

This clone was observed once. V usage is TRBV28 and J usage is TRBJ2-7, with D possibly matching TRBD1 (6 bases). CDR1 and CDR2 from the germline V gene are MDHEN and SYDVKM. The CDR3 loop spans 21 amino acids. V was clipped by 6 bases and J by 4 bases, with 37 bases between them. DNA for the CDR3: TGTGCCAGCAGCTCGGACAGAGGCGACGGGCCTCATCTTTTAGGCTGGTACGAGCAGTACTTC. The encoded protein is CASSSDRGDGPHLLGWYEQYF. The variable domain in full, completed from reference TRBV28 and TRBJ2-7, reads DVKVTQSSRYLVKRTGEKVFLECVQDMDHENMFWYRQDPGLGLRLIYFSYDVKMKEKGDIPEGYSVSREKKERFSLILESASTNQTSMYLCASSSDRGDGPHLLGWYEQYFGPGTRLTVT.

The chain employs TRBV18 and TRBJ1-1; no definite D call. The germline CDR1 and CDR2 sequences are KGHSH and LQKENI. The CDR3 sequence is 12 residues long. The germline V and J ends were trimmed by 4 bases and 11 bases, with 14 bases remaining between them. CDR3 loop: CASSRALSRAFF. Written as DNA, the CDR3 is TGTGCCAGCTCACGGGCTCTCAGCCGGGCTTTCTTT. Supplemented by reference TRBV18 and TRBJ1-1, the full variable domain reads NAGVMQNPRHLVRRRGQEARLRCSPMKGHSHVYWYRQLPEEGLKFMVYLQKENIIDESGMPKERFSAEFPKEGPSILRIQQVVRGDSAAYFCASSRALSRAFFGQGTRLTVV.

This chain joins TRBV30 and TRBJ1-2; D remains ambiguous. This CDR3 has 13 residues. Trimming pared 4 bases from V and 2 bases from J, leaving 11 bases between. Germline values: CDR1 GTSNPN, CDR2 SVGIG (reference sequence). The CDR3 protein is CAWTAGPNYGYTF. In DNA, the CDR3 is TGTGCCTGGACGGCAGGACCAAACTATGGCTACACCTTC. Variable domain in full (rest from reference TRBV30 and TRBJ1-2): SQTIHQWPATLVQPVGSPLSLECTVEGTSNPNLYWYRQAAGRGLQLLFYSVGIGQISSEVPQNLSASRPQDRQFILSSKKLLLSDSGFYLCAWTAGPNYGYTFGSGTRLTVV.

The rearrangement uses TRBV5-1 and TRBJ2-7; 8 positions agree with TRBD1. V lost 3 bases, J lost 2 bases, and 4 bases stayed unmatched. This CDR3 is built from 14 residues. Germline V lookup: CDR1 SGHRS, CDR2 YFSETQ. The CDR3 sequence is CASSWTGPTYEQYF. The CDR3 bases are TGCGCCAGCAGCTGGACAGGGCCTACCTACGAGCAGTACTTC.

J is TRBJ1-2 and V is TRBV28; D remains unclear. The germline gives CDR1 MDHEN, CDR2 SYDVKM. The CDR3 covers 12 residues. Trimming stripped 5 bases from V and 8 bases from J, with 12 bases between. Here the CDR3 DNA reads TGTGCCAGCAGTGCCTCGGGAGAAGGCTACACCTTC. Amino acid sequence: CASSASGEGYTF.

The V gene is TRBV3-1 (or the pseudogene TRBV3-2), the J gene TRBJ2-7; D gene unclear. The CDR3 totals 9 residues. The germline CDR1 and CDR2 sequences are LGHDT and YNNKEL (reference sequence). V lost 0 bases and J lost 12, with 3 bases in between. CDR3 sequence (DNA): TGTGCCAGCAGCCAAGATGCGTACTTC. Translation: CASSQDAYF.

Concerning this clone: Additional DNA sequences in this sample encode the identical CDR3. CDR3 amino acids: CASSITSGNNEQFF. CDR3 DNA: TGTGCCAGTAGTATCACTAGCGGCAACAATGAGCAGTTCTTC. This chain links TRBV19 with TRBJ2-1, with 8 bases identical to TRBD2. V gave up 3 bases and J gave up 5 bases; unmatched junction bases: 3. This CDR3 has 14 amino acids. Germline lookup yields CDR1 LNHDA and CDR2 SQIVND (reference sequence).

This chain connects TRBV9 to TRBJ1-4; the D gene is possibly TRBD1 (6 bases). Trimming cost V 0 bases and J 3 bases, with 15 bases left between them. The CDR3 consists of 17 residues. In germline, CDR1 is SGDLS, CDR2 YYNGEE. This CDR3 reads CASSVGIGGGANEKLFF. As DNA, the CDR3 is TGTGCCAGCAGCGTAGGGATAGGGGGAGGAGCTAATGAAAAACTGTTTTTT.

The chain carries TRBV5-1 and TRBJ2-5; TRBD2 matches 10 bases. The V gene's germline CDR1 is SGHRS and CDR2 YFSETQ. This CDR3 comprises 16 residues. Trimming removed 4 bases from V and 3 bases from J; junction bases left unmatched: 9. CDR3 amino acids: CASSGFKRGGEETQYF. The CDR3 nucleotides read TGCGCCAGCAGCGGTTTCAAGCGGGGGGGCGAAGAGACCCAGTACTTC.

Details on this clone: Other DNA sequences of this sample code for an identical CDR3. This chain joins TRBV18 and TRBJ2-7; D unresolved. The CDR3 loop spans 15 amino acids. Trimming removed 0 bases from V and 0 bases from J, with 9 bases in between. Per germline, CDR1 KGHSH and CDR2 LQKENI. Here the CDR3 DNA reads TGTGCCAGCTCACCACCGTCCTTGAGCTCCTACGAGCAGTACTTC. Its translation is CASSPPSLSSYEQYF.

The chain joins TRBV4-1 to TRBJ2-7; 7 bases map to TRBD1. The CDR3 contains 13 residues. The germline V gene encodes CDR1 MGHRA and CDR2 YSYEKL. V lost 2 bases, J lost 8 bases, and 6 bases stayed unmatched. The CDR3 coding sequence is TGCGCCAGCAGCCAACTTCAGGGGGATCAGCAGTACTTC. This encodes CASSQLQGDQQYF.

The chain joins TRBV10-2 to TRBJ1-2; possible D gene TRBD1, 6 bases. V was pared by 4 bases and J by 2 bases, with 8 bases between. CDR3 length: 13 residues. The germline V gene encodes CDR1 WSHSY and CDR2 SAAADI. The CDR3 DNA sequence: TGCGCCAGCAGTGTGCAGGGGAACTATGGCTACACCTTC. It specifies CASSVQGNYGYTF.

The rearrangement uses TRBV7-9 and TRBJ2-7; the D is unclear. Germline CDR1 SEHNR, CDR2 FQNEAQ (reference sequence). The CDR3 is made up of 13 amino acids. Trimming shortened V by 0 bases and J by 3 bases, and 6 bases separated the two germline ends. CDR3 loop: CASSLAHGYEQYF. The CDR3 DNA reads TGTGCCAGCAGCTTAGCGCACGGCTACGAGCAGTACTTC.

CDR3 sequence: CASSPPNGGPGELFF. The DNA for the CDR3 is TGTGCCAGCTCACCACCGAACGGAGGTCCCGGGGAGCTGTTTTTT. This sequence joins TRBV18 and TRBJ2-2, with D maybe TRBD2 (5 bases). The CDR3 consists of 15 residues. CDR1 KGHSH and CDR2 LQKENI come from the germline V gene. Trimming took 0 bases from V and 6 from J, leaving 11 bases between them. The full variable domain, rest sourced from reference TRBV18 and TRBJ2-2, is NAGVMQNPRHLVRRRGQEARLRCSPMKGHSHVYWYRQLPEEGLKFMVYLQKENIIDESGMPKERFSAEFPKEGPSILRIQQVVRGDSAAYFCASSPPNGGPGELFFGEGSRLTVL.